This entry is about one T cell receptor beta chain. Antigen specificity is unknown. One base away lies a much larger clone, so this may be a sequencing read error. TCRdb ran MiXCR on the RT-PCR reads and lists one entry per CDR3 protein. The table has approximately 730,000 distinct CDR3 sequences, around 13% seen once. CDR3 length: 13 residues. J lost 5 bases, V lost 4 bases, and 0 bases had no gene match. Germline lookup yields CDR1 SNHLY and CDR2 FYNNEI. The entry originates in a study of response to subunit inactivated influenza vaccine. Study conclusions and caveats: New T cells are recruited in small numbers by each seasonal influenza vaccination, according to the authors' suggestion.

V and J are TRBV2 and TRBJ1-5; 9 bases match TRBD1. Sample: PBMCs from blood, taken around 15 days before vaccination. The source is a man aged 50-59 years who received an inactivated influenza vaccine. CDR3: CASSGDRDQPQHF. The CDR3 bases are TGTGCCAGCAGTGGGGACAGGGATCAGCCCCAGCATTTT.